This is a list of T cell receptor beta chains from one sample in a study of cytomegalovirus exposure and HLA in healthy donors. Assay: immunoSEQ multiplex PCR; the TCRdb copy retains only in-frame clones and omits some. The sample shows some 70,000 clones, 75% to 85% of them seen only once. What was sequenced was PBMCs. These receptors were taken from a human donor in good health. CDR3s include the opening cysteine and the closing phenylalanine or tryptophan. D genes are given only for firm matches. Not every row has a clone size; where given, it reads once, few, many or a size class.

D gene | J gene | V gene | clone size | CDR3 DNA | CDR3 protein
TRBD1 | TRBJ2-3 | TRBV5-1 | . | TGCGCCAGCAGCTTGGACAGGGGAACAGATACGCAGTATTTT | CASSLDRGTDTQYF
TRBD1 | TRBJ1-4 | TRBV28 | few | TGTGCCAGCAGTTTAATCCAGGGGGCGCGTCCGATCAATGAAAAACTGTTTTTT | CASSLIQGARPINEKLFF
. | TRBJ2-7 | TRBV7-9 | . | TGTTCCAGCAGCTATGAGGTAGGCTACGAGCAGTACTTC | CSSSYEVGYEQYF
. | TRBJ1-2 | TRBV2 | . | TGTGCCAGCAGTGAAGAGGGAGGTACTAACTATGGCTACACCTTC | CASSEEGGTNYGYTF
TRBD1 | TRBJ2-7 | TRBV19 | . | TGTGCCAGTAGTACACAAGGACAGGGGGGGATCTACGAGCAGTACTTC | CASSTQGQGGIYEQYF
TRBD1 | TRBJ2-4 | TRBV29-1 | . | TGCAGCGCTGGGACAGGGGTAGCCAAAAACATTCAGTACTTC | CSAGTGVAKNIQYF
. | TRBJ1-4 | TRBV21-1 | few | TGTGCCAGCAGCCACAGGGGGCGAGAACTGTTTTTT | CASSHRGRELFF
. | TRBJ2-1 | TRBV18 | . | TGTGCCAGCTCTCTCAGACAAGAGCAGTTCTTC | CASSLRQEQFF
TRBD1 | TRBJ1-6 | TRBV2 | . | TGTGCCAGCAGCGAAGGGGGACAGGCTTCACCCCTCCACTTT | CASSEGGQASPLHF
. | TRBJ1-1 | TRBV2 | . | TGTGCCAGCAGTCGGGACATCATGAACACTGAAGCTTTCTTT | CASSRDIMNTEAFF
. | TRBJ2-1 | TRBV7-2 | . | TGTGCCAGCAGCTCTCCTGCGAATGAGCAGTTCTTC | CASSSPANEQFF
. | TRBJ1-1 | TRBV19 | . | TGTGCCAGTAGTATAGACCCCCCGGTTAGGGGAGGTGGCGGTGAAGCTTTCTTT | CASSIDPPVRGGGGEAFF
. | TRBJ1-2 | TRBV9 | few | TGTGCCAGCAGCGCCGGGGGGGGAGGCCAGGTCGCTAACTATGGCTACACCTTC | CASSAGGGGQVANYGYTF
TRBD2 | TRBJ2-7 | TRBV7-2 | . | TGTGCCAGCAGCCCACCAGGCCTAGCGGGGTCCCTCGAGCAGTACTTC | CASSPPGLAGSLEQYF
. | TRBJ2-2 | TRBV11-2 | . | TGTGCCAGCAGCTTAGACGGGACTAACACCGGGGAGCTGTTTTTT | CASSLDGTNTGELFF
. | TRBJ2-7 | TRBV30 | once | TGTGCCTGGAGGGACAGTAGGAACGAGCAGTACTTC | CAWRDSRNEQYF
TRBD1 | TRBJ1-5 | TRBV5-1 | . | TGCGCCAGCAGCTTGGGGGACAGTGTGGGTCAGCCCCAGCATTTT | CASSLGDSVGQPQHF
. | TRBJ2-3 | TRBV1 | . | TGCACCAGCAGCCAAGATTGGGGGGGCGTTCCACCACCAGATACGCAGTATTTT | CTSSQDWGGVPPPDTQYF
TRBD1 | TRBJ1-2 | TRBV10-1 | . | TGCGCCAGCAGTGCGCCGGGACAGGGGAACTATGGCTACACCTTC | CASSAPGQGNYGYTF
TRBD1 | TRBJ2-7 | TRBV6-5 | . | TGTGCCAGCAAAGGGACAGGGGTTTCCATCGAGCAGTACTTC | CASKGTGVSIEQYF
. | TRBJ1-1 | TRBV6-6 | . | TGTGCCAGCAGTTACGTGGACACTCCAGCTTTCTTT | CASSYVDTPAFF
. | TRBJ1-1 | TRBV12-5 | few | TGTGCTAGTGTCCGAGGGAGGGAGAACACTGAAGCTTTCTTT | CASVRGRENTEAFF
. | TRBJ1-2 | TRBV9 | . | TGTGCCAGCAGCCCCCCGGCCCGGCCTGGGAGTGGCTACACCTTC | CASSPPARPGSGYTF
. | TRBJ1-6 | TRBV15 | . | TGTGCCACCAGCAGAGATCGGGTTGCACCCCTCCACTTT | CATSRDRVAPLHF
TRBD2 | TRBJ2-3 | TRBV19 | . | TGTGCCAGTAGTCCTAAGACTAGCGGGGCGACAGATACGCAGTATTTT | CASSPKTSGATDTQYF
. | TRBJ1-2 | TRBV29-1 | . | TGCAGCGTTGGCAGGGCTGAGGGCTACACCTTC | CSVGRAEGYTF
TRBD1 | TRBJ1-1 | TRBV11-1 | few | TGTGCCAGCAGCTTAGAAGGGACAGGGTTTGGAGCTTTCTTT | CASSLEGTGFGAFF
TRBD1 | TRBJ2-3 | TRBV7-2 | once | TGTGCCAGCAGCTTCTCCGGGACAGGGGTCCAAGATACGCAGTATTTT | CASSFSGTGVQDTQYF
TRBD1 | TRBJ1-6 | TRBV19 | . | TGTGCCAGTAGTATTGGACAGGGGTTGACACCCCTCCACTTT | CASSIGQGLTPLHF
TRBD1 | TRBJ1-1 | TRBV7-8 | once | TGTGCCAGCAGCTTACCGGGACAGAAACACATGAACACTGAAGCTTTCTTT | CASSLPGQKHMNTEAFF
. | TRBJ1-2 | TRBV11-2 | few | TGTGCCAGCAGCCCCCTACGGTTCTATGGCTACACCTTC | CASSPLRFYGYTF
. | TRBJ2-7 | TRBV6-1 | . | TGTGCCAGCAGTGAAGCGGGGGACACCCGTCCCCCTTACTTC | CASSEAGDTRPPYF
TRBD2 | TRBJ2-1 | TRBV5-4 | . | TGTGCCAGCAGCTTGTCTTCTCTGCGGGGGATCTACAATGAGCAGTTCTTC | CASSLSSLRGIYNEQFF
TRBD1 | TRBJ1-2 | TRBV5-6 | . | TGTGCCAGCAGCTACCCCCCCCCGACAGGGGATAGGTATGGCTACCCCTTC | CASSYPPPTGDRYGYPF
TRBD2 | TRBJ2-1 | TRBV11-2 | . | TGTGCCAGCAGCTTATCGCTTGGCGGGGGGGCCTACAATGAGCAGTTCTTC | CASSLSLGGGAYNEQFF
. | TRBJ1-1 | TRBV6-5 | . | TGTGCCAGCAGTTACTCGAGGGCTGAAGCTTTCTTT | CASSYSRAEAFF
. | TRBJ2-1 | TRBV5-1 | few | TGCGCCAGCAACCCTATAGTTAGCGGCTTGGCCCTTAATGAGCAGTTCTTC | CASNPIVSGLALNEQFF
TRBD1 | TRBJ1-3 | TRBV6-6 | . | TGTGCCAGCAGCCCTGGACAGGGGGGGATCAAAAACACCATATATTTT | CASSPGQGGIKNTIYF
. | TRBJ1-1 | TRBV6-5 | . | TGTGCCAGCACCACGCGGGGGGCTGGCACTGAAGCTTTCTTT | CASTTRGAGTEAFF
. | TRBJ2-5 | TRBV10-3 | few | TGTGCCATCAGTGACAGGGGCCAAGAGACCCAGTACTTC | CAISDRGQETQYF
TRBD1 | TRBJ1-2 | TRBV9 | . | TGTGCCAGCAGCGTAGGAGGCGGGGGACAGGGAAGTGGCTACACCTTC | CASSVGGGGQGSGYTF
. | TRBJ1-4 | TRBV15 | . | TGTGCCACCAGCAGAGTAGAAAAACTGTTTTTT | CATSRVEKLFF